In this sample, the clone carrying this T cell receptor beta chain turned up many times. This specimen belongs to a study of kidney transplant recipient with SARS-CoV-2 infection. The CDR3 has 15 residues. The V end was cut by 0 bases, the J end by 1 base, with 7 bases between. Per germline, CDR1 SGHRS and CDR2 YFSETQ. TCRdb redid the calling of the reads with MiXCR, one entry per CDR3 protein. The table lists 200,000 to 300,000 distinct CDR3 sequences, less than 35% of them singletons. Sample: a blood sample, taken at baseline and on roughly day 120 from a kidney transplant recipient. This receptor was taken from a male patient aged 25 to 39 who had COVID-19 and was a kidney transplant recipient. Some T cells here may be from the graft donor. The V and J genes are TRBV5-1 and TRBJ2-2; D is uncertain. CDR3 amino acids: CASSLGHQNTGELFF. DNA for the CDR3: TGCGCCAGCAGCTTGGGACACCAGAACACCGGGGAGCTGTTTTTT.